These 27 T cell receptor beta chains were sequenced from one sample in a study of graft-versus-host responses after intestinal transplantation. Profiling relied on immunoSEQ multiplex PCR, and the TCRdb table lists in-frame clones only, not all of them. The sample lists about 20,000 clones, approximately 89% occurring once. The sequences come from PBMCs, collected less than 240 days after intestinal transplant. These receptors were obtained from a human patient who received an intestinal transplant, so some T cells may come from the graft donor.

The rearrangement links TRBV7-5 to TRBJ1-2; TRBD1 is taken as the D call from the table, unchecked against the DNA. TRBV7-5 is designated a pseudogene. The CDR3 covers 13 residues. CDR3 DNA sequence: TGTGTCAGAAGCTACCAGGGGGTTGACGGCTACACCTTC. Its translation is CVRSYQGVDGYTF.

The chain is built from TRBV6-5 and TRBJ1-2; the D is unclear. The CDR3 runs to 16 residues. Trimming pared 0 bases from V and 8 bases from J, leaving 19 bases between. Germline lookup yields CDR1 MNHEY and CDR2 SVGAGI. CDR3 sequence (DNA): TGTGCCAGCAGTTACTCCGTCCCTTCAAGTTCCTGGGGCTACACCTTC. Amino acids: CASSYSVPSSSWGYTF.

This clone was counted a single time. The chain uses TRBV6-5 and TRBJ2-3; TRBD2 matches 8 bases. V dropped 6 bases and J dropped 4; count of bases not matched to a gene: 9. The CDR3 is 15 amino acids. Per germline, CDR1 MNHEY and CDR2 SVGAGI. CDR3 coding DNA: TGTGCCAGCAGAATATCGGGGGGGGCAGCAGATACGCAGTATTTT. The encoded protein is CASRISGGAADTQYF.

The chain uses TRBV2 and TRBJ2-2, with D perhaps TRBD2 (5 bases). Germline V gene sequence: CDR1 SNHLY, CDR2 FYNNEI. The CDR3 covers 14 residues. V shed 6 bases and J shed 4 bases, with 12 bases lying between them. The DNA for the CDR3 is TGTGCCAGCAGGAGTAGGGCGGGCACCGGGGAGCTGTTTTTT. Amino acids: CASRSRAGTGELFF.

CDR3 nucleotides: TGTGCCAGCAGCTTAGACGGTTGGAGGTTTGGCTACACCTTC. Translation gives CASSLDGWRFGYTF. The chain has TRBV7-2 and TRBJ1-2; D remains unclear. CDR1 and CDR2 from the germline V gene are SGHTA and FQGNSA. CDR3 length equals 14 residues. V was clipped by 1 base and J by 7 bases, with 13 bases between them.

This clone came up a few times. The chain is built from TRBV19 and TRBJ1-1; no clear D gene. The length of the CDR3 is 15 residues. V shed 5 bases and J shed 6 bases, with 19 bases lying between them. Germline-derived CDR1 and CDR2 are LNHDA and SQIVND (reference sequence). The CDR3 is CASSLSQTILPEAFF. The CDR3 region has the DNA TGTGCCAGTAGTCTCTCCCAGACAATTTTACCTGAAGCTTTCTTT.

This clone is judged hyperexpanded. The V call is TRBV5-5, the J call TRBJ2-7; 8 positions match TRBD1. CDR1 is SGHKS and CDR2 is YYEKEE in the germline V gene (reference sequence). The CDR3 is 16 residues long. V trimming: 3 bases; J trimming: 0 bases; junction bases outside the gene matches: 8. The CDR3 DNA follows: TGTGCCAGCAGCTCCTACGGGACAGGATACTCCTACGAGCAGTACTTC. Amino acids: CASSSYGTGYSYEQYF. The full variable domain, with the rest looked up from reference TRBV5-5 and TRBJ2-7, is DAGVTQSPTHLIKTRGQQVTLRCSPISGHKSVSWYQQVLGQGPQFIFQYYEKEERGRGNFPDRFSARQFPNYSSELNVNALLLGDSALYLCASSSYGTGYSYEQYFGPGTRLTVT.

CDR3 nucleotide sequence: TGTGCCAGCAGATCGTGGGGGGAAAACACCATATATTTT. Its translation: CASRSWGENTIYF. The rearrangement joins TRBV4-2 to TRBJ1-3; weak D call: TRBD1 (5 bases). Germline CDR1 is LGHNA and CDR2 is YNFKEQ. V was shortened by 6 bases and J by 6 bases, with 12 bases between the two germline ends. The CDR3 spans 13 residues.

This clone was seen only a few times. The chain has TRBV2 and TRBJ2-1, with 7 bases that match TRBD2. The length of the CDR3 is 16 residues. From germline, CDR1 is SNHLY and CDR2 FYNNEI. Trimming cost V 6 bases and J 5 bases; bases outside gene matches: 13. CDR3 sequence (DNA): TGTGCCAGCAGCGTGGCTAGCGGCCCCCCTGACAATGAGCAGTTCTTC. This encodes CASSVASGPPDNEQFF.

V is TRBV18 and J is TRBJ2-7; maybe TRBD1 (5 bases). CDR1 is KGHSH and CDR2 is LQKENI in the germline V gene. V shed 6 bases and J shed 0 bases, with 9 bases lying between them. The CDR3 totals 13 residues. DNA for the CDR3: TGTGCCAGCTCCCCGGACATCTCCTACGAGCAGTACTTC. Its translation is CASSPDISYEQYF.

The V call is TRBV19, the J call TRBJ1-5; D remains ambiguous. The CDR3 extends over 13 amino acids. Germline V gene data show CDR1 as LNHDA and CDR2 as SQIVND (reference sequence). V gave up 5 bases and J gave up 5 bases, with 10 bases separating them. The CDR3 coding sequence is TGTGCCAGTAGTTTCAACCCGGATCAGCCCCAGCATTTT. It codes for CASSFNPDQPQHF.

In nucleotides, the CDR3 is TGTGCCAGCAGCTCCTACGAGCAGTACTTC. This encodes CASSSYEQYF. V usage is TRBV9 and J usage is TRBJ2-7; unclear D gene. This CDR3 is 10 amino acids long. Germline V gene lookup returns CDR1 SGDLS and CDR2 YYNGEE. V was pared by 4 bases and J by 1 base, with 0 bases between.

The chain's CDR3 is CASGPPGSGQTGELFF. CDR3 nucleotide sequence: TGTGCTAGTGGTCCGCCAGGGTCAGGGCAGACGGGGGAGCTGTTTTTT. The chain uses TRBV12-5 and TRBJ2-2, with D maybe TRBD1 (5 bases). Looked up from germline, CDR1 is LGHNT and CDR2 is FRNRAP. V shed 5 bases and J shed 8 bases, with 21 bases lying between them. The CDR3 is 16 amino acids.

The chain carries TRBV29-1 and TRBJ2-3; D ambiguous. Germline-derived CDR1 and CDR2 are SQVTM and ANQGSEA. The CDR3 covers 10 residues. Trimming pared 4 bases from V and 4 bases from J, leaving 3 bases between. The CDR3 is CSVGADTQYF. CDR3 sequence (DNA): TGCAGCGTTGGTGCAGATACGCAGTATTTT.

This sequence joins TRBV11-2 and TRBJ2-1, with 9 bases aligning to TRBD2. The CDR3 sequence is 15 residues long. Germline loops: CDR1 SGHAT, CDR2 FQNNGV. The junction had 4 bases not matched to a gene; V was cut back by 2 bases and J by 5 bases. The CDR3 spells CASSLWLAGHNEQFF. The CDR3, as DNA: TGTGCCAGCAGCTTATGGCTAGCGGGGCACAATGAGCAGTTCTTC. The full variable domain, rest sourced from reference TRBV11-2 and TRBJ2-1, is EAGVAQSPRYKIIEKRQSVAFWCNPISGHATLYWYQQILGQGPKLLIQFQNNGVVDDSQLPKDRFSAERLKGVDSTLKIQPAKLEDSAVYLCASSLWLAGHNEQFFGPGTRLTVL.

This chain connects TRBV27 to TRBJ1-2, with a weak D call TRBD1 (6 bases). V was clipped by 5 bases and J by 3 bases, with 13 bases between them. The CDR3 runs to 14 residues. The germline CDR1 and CDR2 sequences are MNHEY and SMNVEV (reference sequence). The CDR3 bases are TGTGCCAGCAGTCCCCAGGGGCCCTACTATGGCTACACCTTC. Translating gives CASSPQGPYYGYTF.

The chain is built from TRBV6-1 and TRBJ2-2; D gene ambiguous. Germline CDR1 reads MNHNS; CDR2 reads SASEGT. V lost 5 bases and J 5 bases, leaving 6 bases between the germline ends. This CDR3 spans 12 amino acids. The CDR3 DNA reads TGTGCCAGCAGTCTCGGGACCGGGGAGCTGTTTTTT. This gives the protein CASSLGTGELFF.

J is TRBJ1-5 and V is TRBV6-1; D is perhaps TRBD1 (6 bases). The CDR3 spans 14 residues. Trimming cost V 6 bases and J 5 bases, with 14 bases left between them. Germline CDR1 is MNHNS and CDR2 is SASEGT. The CDR3 DNA is TGTGCCAGCAGACTACAGGGAGGGGATCAGCCCCAGCATTTT. The encoded protein is CASRLQGGDQPQHF.

CDR3 residues: CASSPNGYF. DNA for the CDR3: TGTGCCAGCAGCCCGAACGGGTATTTT. The chain is built from TRBV7-9 and TRBJ2-3, with D unresolved. Trimming removed 5 bases from V and 14 bases from J, with 8 bases in between. Per the germline V gene, CDR1 is SEHNR and CDR2 is FQNEAQ (reference sequence). The CDR3 spans 9 residues. Drawing the rest from reference TRBV7-9 and TRBJ2-3, the complete variable domain is DTGVSQNPRHKITKRGQNVTFRCDPISEHNRLYWYRQTLGQGPEFLTYFQNEAQLEKSRLLSDRFSAERPKGSFSTLEIQRTEQGDSAMYLCASSPNGYFGPGTRLTVL.

This clone was observed once. The V gene is TRBV6-1, the J gene TRBJ2-5, with D hard to call. Germline loops: CDR1 MNHNS, CDR2 SASEGT. The CDR3 consists of 15 residues. Trimming removed 1 base at V and 0 bases at J, with 9 bases between. CDR3 region: CASSEGLEYQETQYF. In DNA form, the CDR3 reads TGTGCCAGCAGTGAAGGACTCGAGTACCAAGAGACCCAGTACTTC.

This clone was counted between two and nine times. V gene TRBV6-5 combines with J gene TRBJ1-4; possibly TRBD1 for D (6 bases). CDR1 and CDR2 from the germline V gene are MNHEY and SVGAGI. V was shortened by 5 bases and J by 5 bases, with 15 bases between the two germline ends. The CDR3 has 15 amino acids. The CDR3 region has the DNA TGTGCCAGCAGTCCACGACAGGCGCGGAATGAAAAACTGTTTTTT. Protein sequence: CASSPRQARNEKLFF.

V usage is TRBV6-1 and J usage is TRBJ2-7, with D possibly TRBD2 on 5 matching bases. Per germline, CDR1 MNHNS and CDR2 SASEGT. The V gene lost 0 bases and the J gene lost 6 bases, with 21 bases spanning the gap. The CDR3 is 17 amino acids. The CDR3 protein is CASSEAYLGPGIGEQYF. The CDR3 DNA reads as TGTGCCAGCAGTGAAGCGTATTTGGGCCCCGGGATCGGCGAGCAGTACTTC.

This clone was counted a few times. This chain joins TRBV5-1 and TRBJ2-2; D is unclear. The CDR3 runs to 12 residues. Trimming cost V 4 bases and J 7 bases, with 8 bases left between them. Germline lookup yields CDR1 SGHRS and CDR2 YFSETQ. The CDR3 DNA is TGCGCCAGCAGCGAGCAAGGCGGGGAGCTGTTTTTT. Its translation: CASSEQGGELFF.

The J gene is TRBJ2-3, the V gene TRBV11-2; D call uncertain. The CDR3 is 14 amino acids. Trimming stripped 3 bases from V and 6 bases from J, with 13 bases between. The germline CDR1 and CDR2 sequences are SGHAT and FQNNGV. The CDR3 reads CASSFFRVFDTQYF. As DNA, the CDR3 is TGTGCCAGCAGCTTCTTTAGGGTGTTTGATACGCAGTATTTT.

J is TRBJ1-3 and V is TRBV6-5; D might be TRBD1 (5 bases). This CDR3 has 16 residues. The germline V and J ends were trimmed by 0 bases and 2 bases, with 11 bases remaining between them. CDR1 and CDR2 from the germline V gene are MNHEY and SVGAGI. This CDR3 is CASSYSTVTAGNTIYF. For the CDR3, the DNA is TGTGCCAGCAGTTACTCGACAGTGACAGCTGGAAACACCATATATTTT.

The genes are TRBV4-1 and TRBJ2-7, with D perhaps matching TRBD2 (6 bases). The CDR3 totals 18 residues. V was cut by 3 bases and J by 2 bases, with 23 bases left in between. Per the germline V gene, CDR1 is MGHRA and CDR2 is YSYEKL. CDR3 residues: CASSHKLQPGGDAYEQYF. CDR3 bases: TGCGCCAGCAGCCACAAACTCCAACCGGGCGGGGATGCCTACGAGCAGTACTTC.

The rearrangement joins TRBV30 to TRBJ1-2; tentatively, D is TRBD1 (6 bases). Germline CDR1 and CDR2: GTSNPN and SVGIG (reference sequence). The CDR3 is 14 residues long. V shed 0 bases and J shed 9 bases, with 17 bases lying between them. The CDR3 loop reads CAWSVHGRGASYTF. CDR3 nucleotide sequence: TGTGCCTGGAGTGTACACGGCAGGGGAGCGAGCTACACCTTC. Full variable domain (remainder filled in from reference TRBV30 and TRBJ1-2): SQTIHQWPATLVQPVGSPLSLECTVEGTSNPNLYWYRQAAGRGLQLLFYSVGIGQISSEVPQNLSASRPQDRQFILSSKKLLLSDSGFYLCAWSVHGRGASYTFGSGTRLTVV.